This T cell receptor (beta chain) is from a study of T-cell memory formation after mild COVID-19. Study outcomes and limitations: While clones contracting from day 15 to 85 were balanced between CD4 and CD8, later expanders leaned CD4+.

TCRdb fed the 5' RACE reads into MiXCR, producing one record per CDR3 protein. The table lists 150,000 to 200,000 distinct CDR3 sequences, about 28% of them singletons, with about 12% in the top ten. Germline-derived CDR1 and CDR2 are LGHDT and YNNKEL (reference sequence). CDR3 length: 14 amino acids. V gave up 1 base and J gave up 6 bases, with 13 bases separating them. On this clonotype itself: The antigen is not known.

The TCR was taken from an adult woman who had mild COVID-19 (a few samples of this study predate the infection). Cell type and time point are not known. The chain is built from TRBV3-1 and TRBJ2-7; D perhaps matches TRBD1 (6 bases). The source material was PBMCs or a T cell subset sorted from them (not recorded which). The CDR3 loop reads CASSQAARQVEQYF. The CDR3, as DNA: TGTGCCAGCAGCCAAGCTGCGCGACAGGTCGAGCAGTACTTC.